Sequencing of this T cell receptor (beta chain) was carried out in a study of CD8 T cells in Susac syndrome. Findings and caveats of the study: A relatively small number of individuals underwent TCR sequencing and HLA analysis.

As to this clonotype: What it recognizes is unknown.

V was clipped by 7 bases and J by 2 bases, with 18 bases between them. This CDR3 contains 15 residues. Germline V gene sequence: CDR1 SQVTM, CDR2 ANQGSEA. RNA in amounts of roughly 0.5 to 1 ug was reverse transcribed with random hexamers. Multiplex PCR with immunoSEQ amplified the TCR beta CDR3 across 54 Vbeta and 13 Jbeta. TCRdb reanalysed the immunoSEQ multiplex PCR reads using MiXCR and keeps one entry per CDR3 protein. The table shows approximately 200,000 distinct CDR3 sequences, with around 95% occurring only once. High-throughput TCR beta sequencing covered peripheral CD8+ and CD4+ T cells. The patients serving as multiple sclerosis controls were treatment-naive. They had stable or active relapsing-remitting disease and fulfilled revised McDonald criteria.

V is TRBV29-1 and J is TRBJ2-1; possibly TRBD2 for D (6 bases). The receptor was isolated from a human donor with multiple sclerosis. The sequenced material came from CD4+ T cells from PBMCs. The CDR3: CSAGTGLPPYNEQFF. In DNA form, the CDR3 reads TGCAGCGCCGGTACGGGACTCCCACCCTACAATGAGCAGTTCTTC.